Shown below are 3 T cell receptor beta chains from a single sample sequenced in a study of CD8 T cells in ankylosing spondylitis. TCRdb analysed the 5' RACE reads with MiXCR anew, one entry per CDR3 protein. The table shows about 230,000 distinct CDR3 sequences, with approximately 8.4% occurring only once. The sequenced sample consisted of blood, either unsorted or a sorted T cell fraction (not recorded which). All receptors come from a female donor with ankylosing spondylitis or in good health (not recorded which).

The table lists this clonotype with a few counts. The chain recombines TRBV7-9 with TRBJ1-5, with D tentatively TRBD1 (5 bases). From germline, CDR1 is SEHNR and CDR2 FQNEAQ (reference sequence). Deletions cut 8 bases from V and 1 base from J, with 12 bases between. The CDR3 extends over 14 amino acids. CDR3 loop: CASGGGLSNQPQHF. In DNA, the CDR3 is TGTGCCAGCGGCGGGGGTTTGAGCAATCAGCCCCAGCATTTT. Full variable domain (remainder filled in from reference TRBV7-9 and TRBJ1-5): DTGVSQNPRHKITKRGQNVTFRCDPISEHNRLYWYRQTLGQGPEFLTYFQNEAQLEKSRLLSDRFSAERPKGSFSTLEIQRTEQGDSAMYLCASGGGLSNQPQHFGDGTRLSIL.

This clonotype was observed at least ten times. This rearrangement joins TRBV20-1 to TRBJ1-2; D gene uncertain. The V gene's germline CDR1 is DFQATT and CDR2 SNEGSKA (reference sequence). V dropped 0 bases and J dropped 6 bases, with 11 bases sitting between them. The CDR3 is made up of 13 amino acids. The CDR3 here is CSAREQQRNGYTF. Here the CDR3 DNA reads TGCAGTGCTAGAGAACAGCAAAGAAATGGCTACACCTTC.

In its sample, this clonotype was seen a few times. The rearrangement joins TRBV7-2 to TRBJ2-7; D gene uncertain. The CDR3 has 12 residues. Germline V CDR1 and CDR2: SGHTA, FQGNSA. V lost 4 bases to trimming and J lost 4 bases, with 8 bases between them. The CDR3 loop is CASSSVAYEQYF. CDR3 nucleotides: TGTGCCAGCAGCTCCGTGGCTTACGAGCAGTACTTC.